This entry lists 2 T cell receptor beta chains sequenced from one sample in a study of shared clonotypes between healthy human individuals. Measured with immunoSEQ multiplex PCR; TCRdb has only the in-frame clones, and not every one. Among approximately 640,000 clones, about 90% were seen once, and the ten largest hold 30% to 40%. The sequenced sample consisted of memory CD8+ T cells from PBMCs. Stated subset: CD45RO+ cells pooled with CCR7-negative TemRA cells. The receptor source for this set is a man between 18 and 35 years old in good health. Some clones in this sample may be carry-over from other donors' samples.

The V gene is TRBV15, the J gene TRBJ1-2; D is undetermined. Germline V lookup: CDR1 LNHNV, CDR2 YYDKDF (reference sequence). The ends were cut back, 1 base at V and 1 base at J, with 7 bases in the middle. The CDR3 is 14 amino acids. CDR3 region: CATSRATSNYGYTF. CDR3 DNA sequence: TGTGCCACCAGCAGAGCTACGAGTAACTATGGCTACACCTTC.

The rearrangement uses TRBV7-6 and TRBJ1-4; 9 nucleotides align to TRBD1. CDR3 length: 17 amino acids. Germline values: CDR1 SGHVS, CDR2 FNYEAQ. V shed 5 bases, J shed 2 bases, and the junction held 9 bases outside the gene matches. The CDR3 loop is CASSILQGAGTNEKLFF. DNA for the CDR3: TGTGCCAGCAGCATCTTACAGGGGGCCGGGACTAATGAAAAACTGTTTTTT.